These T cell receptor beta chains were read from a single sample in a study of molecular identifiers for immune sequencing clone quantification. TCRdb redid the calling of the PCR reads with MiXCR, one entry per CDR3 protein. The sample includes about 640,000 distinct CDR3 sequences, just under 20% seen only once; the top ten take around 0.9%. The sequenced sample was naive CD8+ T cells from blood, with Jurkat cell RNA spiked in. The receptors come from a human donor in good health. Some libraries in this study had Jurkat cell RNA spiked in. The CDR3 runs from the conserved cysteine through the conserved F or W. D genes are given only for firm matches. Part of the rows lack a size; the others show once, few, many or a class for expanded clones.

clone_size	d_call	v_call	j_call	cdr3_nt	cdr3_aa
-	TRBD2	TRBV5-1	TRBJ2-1	TGCGCCAGCAGCTTTATAACTAGCGGGGGGGCGAATGAGCAGTTCTTC	CASSFITSGGANEQFF
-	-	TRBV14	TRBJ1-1	TGTGCCAGCAGCCACGAGCCCGAAATGGTGGACACTGAAGCTTTCTTT	CASSHEPEMVDTEAFF
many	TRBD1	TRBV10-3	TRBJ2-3	TGTGCCATCAGTGATGACAGGGGTAGCACAGATACGCAGTATTTT	CAISDDRGSTDTQYF
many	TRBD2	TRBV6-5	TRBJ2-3	TGTGCCAGCAGTGGGGGACTAGCGGGAAAGGGGCATACGCAGTATTTT	CASSGGLAGKGHTQYF
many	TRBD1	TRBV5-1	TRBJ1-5	TGCGCCAGCAGCTTAACAGGGGGTATAAATCAGCCCCAGCATTTT	CASSLTGGINQPQHF
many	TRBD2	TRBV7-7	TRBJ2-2	TGTGCTAGCAGCTTTGCGGGAGGGCCGGGCACCGGGGAGCTGTTTTTT	CASSFAGGPGTGELFF
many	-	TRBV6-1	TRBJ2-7	TGTGCCAGCAGTGAAGTCTTGCCGGGGGCTGGGTACGAGCAGTACTTC	CASSEVLPGAGYEQYF
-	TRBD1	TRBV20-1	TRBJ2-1	TGCAGTGCTGAAACCGGGACAGGGGTTCGCTCCTACAATGAGCAGTTCTTC	CSAETGTGVRSYNEQFF
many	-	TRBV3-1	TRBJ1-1	TGTGCCAGCAGCCAAAGTCTTGTCAGGGTCGTCACTGAAGCTTTCTTT	CASSQSLVRVVTEAFF
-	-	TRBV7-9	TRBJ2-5	TGTGCCAGCAGCCCCTTGACGGAACAAGAGACCCAGTACTTC	CASSPLTEQETQYF
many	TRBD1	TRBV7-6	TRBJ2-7	TGTGCCAGCAGCCCCATGACAGGGGACGAGCAGTACTTC	CASSPMTGDEQYF
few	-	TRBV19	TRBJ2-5	TGTGCCAGTAGTCATATGGGGGAGACCCAGTACTTC	CASSHMGETQYF
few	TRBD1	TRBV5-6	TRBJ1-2	TGTGCCAGCAGCGCCTACCGGGACAGGGGGCAGGACTATGGCTACACCTTC	CASSAYRDRGQDYGYTF
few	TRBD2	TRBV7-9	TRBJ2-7	TGTGCCAGCTCGGGACTAGCGGGGAGCTCCTACGAGCAGTACTTC	CASSGLAGSSYEQYF
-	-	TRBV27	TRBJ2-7	TGTGCCAGCAGTTTAAGTTCGGGAGAACTCTACGAGCAGTGCTTC	CASSLSSGELYEQCF
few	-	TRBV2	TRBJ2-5	TGTGCCAGCAGTTCCATCCTTGGGCAGGACAGTTACCAAGAGACCCAGTACTTC	CASSSILGQDSYQETQYF
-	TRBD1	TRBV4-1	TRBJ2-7	TGCGCCAGCAGCGGACGCCGGGACAGGGTCGAGGAGCAGTACTTC	CASSGRRDRVEEQYF
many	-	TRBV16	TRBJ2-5	TGTGCCAGCAGCCAATCTGCTTACCAAGAGACCCAGTACTTC	CASSQSAYQETQYF
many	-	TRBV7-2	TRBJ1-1	TGTGCCAGCAGCTTATTGTCAGATTACACTGAAGCTTTCTTT	CASSLLSDYTEAFF
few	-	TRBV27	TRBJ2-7	TGTGCCAGCAGTATTCTTTGGGGGACCGGGCAGTACTTC	CASSILWGTGQYF
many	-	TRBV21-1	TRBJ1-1	TGTGCCAGCAGCAAAGTAGGAATGGGGAGGCCCGAAGCTTTCTTT	CASSKVGMGRPEAFF
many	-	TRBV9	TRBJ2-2	TGTGCCAGCAGCGTCGGGGATTTAACCGGGGAGCTGTTTTTT	CASSVGDLTGELFF
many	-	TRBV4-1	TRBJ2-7	TGCGCCAGCAGCCAGAAGTGGGACGGGAACTACGAGCAGTACTTC	CASSQKWDGNYEQYF
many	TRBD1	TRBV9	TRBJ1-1	TGTGCCAGCAGCAGGACAGGGGCGGGGGGTGAAGCTTTCTTT	CASSRTGAGGEAFF
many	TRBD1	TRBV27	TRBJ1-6	TGTGCCAGCAGTTTATTGTCGGGACAGGGGAATTCACCCCTCCACTTT	CASSLLSGQGNSPLHF
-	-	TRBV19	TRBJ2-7	TGTGCCAGTAGGTTGACAGGCGAGTTCTACGAGCAGTACTTC	CASRLTGEFYEQYF
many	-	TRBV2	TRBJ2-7	TGTGCCAGCAGTGAAGCGCTTCTCGGAGCCTACGAGCAGTACTTC	CASSEALLGAYEQYF
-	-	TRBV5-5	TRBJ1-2	TGTGCCAGCGGCCCACCGCCCGGCCAGGGGCTTGGCTACACCTTC	CASGPPPGQGLGYTF
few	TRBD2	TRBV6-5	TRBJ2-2	TGTGCCAGCCAGGGACTAGCGGGATCGAACACCGGGGAGCTGTTTTTT	CASQGLAGSNTGELFF
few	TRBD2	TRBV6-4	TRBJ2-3	TGTGCCAGCAGTGACGGACTAGCCCGCACAGATACGCAGTATTTT	CASSDGLARTDTQYF
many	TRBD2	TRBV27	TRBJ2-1	TGTGCCAGCAGTATATCTAGCGGGGGTCACAATGAGCAGTTCTTC	CASSISSGGHNEQFF
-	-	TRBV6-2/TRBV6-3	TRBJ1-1	TGTGCCAGCAGTCACGGACAGAACACTAGAGCTTTCTTT	CASSHGQNTRAFF
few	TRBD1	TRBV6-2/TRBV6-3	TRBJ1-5	TGTGCCAGCAGACGTTGGACAGGGCTTCCCCAGGTGGAGCCCCAGCATTTT	CASRRWTGLPQVEPQHF
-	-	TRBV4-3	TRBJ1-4	TGCGCCAGCAGCCAAGCGCGGGCAACTAATGGAAAACTGTTTTTT	CASSQARATNGKLFF
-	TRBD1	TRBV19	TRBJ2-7	TGTGCCAGTAGTACTGGGACAGGGGGCCCCTACGAGCAGTACTTC	CASSTGTGGPYEQYF
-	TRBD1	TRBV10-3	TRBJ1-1	TGTGCCATCAGTGCGGGACAGACCACTGAAGCTTTCTTT	CAISAGQTTEAFF
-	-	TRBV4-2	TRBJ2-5	TGTGCCAGCAGCCAAAAGACAAGCCAAGAGACCCAGTACTTC	CASSQKTSQETQYF
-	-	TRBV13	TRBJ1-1	TGTGCCAGCACCCCTCAGGGTCGGGGCGCTACTGAAGCTTTCTTT	CASTPQGRGATEAFF
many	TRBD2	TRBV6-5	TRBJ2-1	TGTGCCAGCAGTTACTTCGCGGGAGCGGGTTTTAATGAGCAGTTCTTC	CASSYFAGAGFNEQFF
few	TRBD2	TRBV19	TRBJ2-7	TGTGCCAGTAGTATTCTAGCGGGAGGTTCCTACGAGCAGTACTTC	CASSILAGGSYEQYF
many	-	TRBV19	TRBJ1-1	TGTGCCAGTATGTGGTATCCGGGGAACACTGAAGCTTTCTTT	CASMWYPGNTEAFF
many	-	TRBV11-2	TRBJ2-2	TGTGCCGTTCGACTGAACACCGGGGAGCTGTTTTTT	CAVRLNTGELFF
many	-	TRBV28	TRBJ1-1	TGTGCCAGCAGCCACTCTGCGGGGATGAACACTGAAGCTTTCTTT	CASSHSAGMNTEAFF
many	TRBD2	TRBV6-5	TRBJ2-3	TGTGCCAGCAGTTACTCGACGGGGGGGGGCACAGATACGCAGTATTTT	CASSYSTGGGTDTQYF
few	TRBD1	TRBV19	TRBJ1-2	TGTGCCAGTAGTATACTCCCGACAGGGGCCCATGGCTACACCTTC	CASSILPTGAHGYTF
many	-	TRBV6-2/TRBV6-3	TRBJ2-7	TGTGCCAGCAATGTGGACTTGTGGAACGAGCAGTACTTC	CASNVDLWNEQYF
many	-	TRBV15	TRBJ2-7	TGTGCCACCAGCAGCTCGCGCCGGGGGTACGAGCAGTACTTC	CATSSSRRGYEQYF
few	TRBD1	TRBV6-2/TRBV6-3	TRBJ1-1	TGTGCCAGCCTACCTCGGGAGGGGGCGTACACTGAAGCTTTCTTT	CASLPREGAYTEAFF
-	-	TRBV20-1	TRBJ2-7	TGCAGTGCTAGGGGTTCCTACGAGCAGTGCTTC	CSARGSYEQCF
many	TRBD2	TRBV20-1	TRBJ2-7	TGCAGTGCTCACGGGACTAGCGGCTCCTACGAGCAGTACTTC	CSAHGTSGSYEQYF
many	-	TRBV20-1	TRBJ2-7	TGCAGTGCCACAAGGACAGACACAACCTACGAGCAGTACTTC	CSATRTDTTYEQYF
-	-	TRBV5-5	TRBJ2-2	TGTGCCAGCAGCTTGGGAGTTTCCGGGGAGCTGTTTTTT	CASSLGVSGELFF